A selection of T cell receptor beta chains follows, all from one sample in a study of response to subunit inactivated influenza vaccine. TCRdb analysed the RT-PCR reads with MiXCR anew, one entry per CDR3 protein. The data show about 540,000 distinct CDR3 sequences, around 21% seen once. These data are also associated with another study on T cells expressing NK-cell markers.

Sample: CD4+ T cells sorted from PBMCs, taken approximately 12 days after vaccination. The receptors derive from a man between 50 and 59 years old who received an inactivated influenza vaccine. Both conserved end residues are part of each CDR3. A D gene is named only where the DNA matches it firmly. The size entry is marked missing in some rows and otherwise reads once, few, many or a size class.

D gene	V gene	clone size	J gene	CDR3 protein	CDR3 DNA
NA	TRBV11-2	many	TRBJ2-2	CASSSLVRRGGELFF	TGTGCCAGCAGCTCCCTGGTCAGGCGCGGCGGGGAGCTGTTTTTT
TRBD1	TRBV4-2	NA	TRBJ2-6	CASSHPTGGSGANVLTF	TGTGCCAGCAGCCATCCCACAGGGGGAAGTGGGGCCAACGTCCTGACTTTC
NA	TRBV7-2	few	TRBJ2-3	CASSFSGFTDTQYF	TGTGCCAGCAGCTTTAGCGGTTTCACAGATACGCAGTATTTT
NA	TRBV7-8	few	TRBJ2-2	CASSLALYGQRGVGELFF	TGTGCCAGCAGCTTAGCGCTTTACGGACAGCGGGGTGTCGGGGAGCTGTTTTTT
TRBD1	TRBV11-2	few	TRBJ2-6	CASSLDSGTGVFSGANVLTF	TGTGCCAGCAGCTTAGATTCCGGGACAGGGGTCTTCTCTGGGGCCAACGTCCTGACTTTC
NA	TRBV29-1	few	TRBJ2-2	CSVGNTLTGELFF	TGCAGCGTTGGCAACACCCTCACCGGGGAGCTGTTTTTT
NA	TRBV7-7	NA	TRBJ2-1	CASSLGRGRRDNEQFF	TGTGCCAGCAGCTTAGGTAGGGGGAGGAGGGACAATGAGCAGTTCTTC
NA	TRBV6-1	NA	TRBJ1-1	CASSGARTNTEAFF	TGTGCCAGCAGCGGAGCGCGGACCAACACTGAAGCTTTCTTT
NA	TRBV20-1	few	TRBJ2-1	CSARARGRILDNEQFF	TGCAGTGCTAGAGCTCGCGGACGGATTCTCGACAATGAGCAGTTCTTC
NA	TRBV28	NA	TRBJ2-7	CATTSYEEYF	TGTGCCACCACCTCCTACGAGGAGTACTTC
NA	TRBV7-9	few	TRBJ1-4	CASSPGSFGELFF	TGTGCCAGCAGCCCAGGATCGTTTGGGGAACTGTTTTTT
NA	TRBV28	few	TRBJ2-2	CASSPRPIGSGELFF	TGTGCCAGCAGTCCCCGGCCGATTGGTTCCGGGGAGCTGTTTTTT